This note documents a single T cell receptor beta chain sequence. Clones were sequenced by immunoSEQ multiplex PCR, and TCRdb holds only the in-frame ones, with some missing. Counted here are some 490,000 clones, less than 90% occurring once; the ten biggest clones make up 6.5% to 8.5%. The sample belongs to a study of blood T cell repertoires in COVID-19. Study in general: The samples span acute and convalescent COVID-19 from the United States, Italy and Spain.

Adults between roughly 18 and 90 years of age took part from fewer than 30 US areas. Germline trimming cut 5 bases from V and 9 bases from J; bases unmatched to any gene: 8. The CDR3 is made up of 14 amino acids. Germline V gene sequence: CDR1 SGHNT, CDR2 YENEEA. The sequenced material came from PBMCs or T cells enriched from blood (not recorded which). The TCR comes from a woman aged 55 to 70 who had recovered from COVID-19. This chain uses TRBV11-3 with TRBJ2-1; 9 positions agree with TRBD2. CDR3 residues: CASSGLAGLGEQFF. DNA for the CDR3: TGTGCCAGCAGCGGCCTAGCGGGGTTGGGTGAGCAGTTCTTC.